This TCR beta chain is drawn from a study of T cell repertoires in cytomegalovirus infection. Study details: Public TCR beta signature analysis indicated the presence of both CMV infection and matching HLA type.

TCRdb passed the reads through MiXCR, listing each CDR3 protein once. The sample holds 450,000 to 550,000 distinct CDR3 sequences; 16% are singletons and the top ten take 20% to 30%. V dropped 1 base and J dropped 0 bases, with 18 bases sitting between them. In germline, CDR1 is KGHSY, CDR2 FQNENV. The CDR3 covers 18 residues. As regards this clonotype: Its target is unknown.

Notes on the study in general: Using cumulative public TCR beta family frequency, the authors identified those who carried CMV together with the relevant HLA.

The chain uses TRBV16 and TRBJ1-1; D is uncertain. Sequencing was performed on CD8+ T cells from PBMCs. This receptor was taken from a human donor in good health (CMV status not recorded). Some clones in this sample may be carry-over from other donors' samples. The CDR3 bases are TGTGCCAGCAGCCAATATGGCGGGTTCGGCGCTATGAACACTGAAGCTTTCTTT. Amino acids: CASSQYGGFGAMNTEAFF.